This T cell receptor (beta chain) was obtained from a study of blood T cell repertoires in COVID-19. Looking at the study overall: COVID-19 samples, acute and convalescent, were from the United States, Italy and Spain. Sources were T cells, B-cell-depleted T cells, or PBMCs; the material itself was cDNA or gDNA.

Germline V gives CDR1 SGHTA, CDR2 FQGNSA. The V segment lost 5 bases and the J segment 3 bases; nucleotides outside the gene matches: 9. The length of the CDR3 is 17 residues. Authors' processing steps: Amplifying reference gene primers gave estimates of nucleated cell counts. Clones were sequenced by immunoSEQ multiplex PCR, and TCRdb holds only the in-frame ones, with some missing. V, J and clone size derive from that table, while D and trimming were established from the DNA sequence. This sample has more than 300,000 clones, with about 93% found just once. The genes are TRBV7-2 and TRBJ2-5, with 13 nucleotides matching TRBD2. Specimen: peripheral blood. This receptor was taken from a woman under 30 who had recovered from COVID-19. The CDR3 sequence is CASSPAGLAGAEETQYF. CDR3 DNA: TGTGCCAGCAGCCCAGCCGGACTAGCGGGGGCAGAAGAGACCCAGTACTTC.